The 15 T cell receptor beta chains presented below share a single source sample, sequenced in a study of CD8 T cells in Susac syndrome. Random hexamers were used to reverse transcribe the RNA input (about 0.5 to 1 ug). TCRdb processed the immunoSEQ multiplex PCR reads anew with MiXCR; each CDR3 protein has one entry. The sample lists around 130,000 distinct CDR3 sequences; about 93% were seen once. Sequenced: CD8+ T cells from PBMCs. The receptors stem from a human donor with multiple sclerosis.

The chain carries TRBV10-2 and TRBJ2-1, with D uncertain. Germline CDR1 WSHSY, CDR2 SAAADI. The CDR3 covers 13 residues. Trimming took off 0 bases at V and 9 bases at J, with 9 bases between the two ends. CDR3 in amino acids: CASSESKGSEQFF. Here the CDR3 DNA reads TGCGCCAGCAGTGAGTCGAAAGGCAGTGAGCAGTTCTTC.

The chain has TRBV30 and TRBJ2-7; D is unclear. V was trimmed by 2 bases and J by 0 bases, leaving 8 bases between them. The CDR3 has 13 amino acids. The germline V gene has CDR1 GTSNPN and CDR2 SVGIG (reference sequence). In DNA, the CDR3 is TGTGCCTGGAGTTGGGCCTACTCCTACGAGCAGTACTTC. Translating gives CAWSWAYSYEQYF.

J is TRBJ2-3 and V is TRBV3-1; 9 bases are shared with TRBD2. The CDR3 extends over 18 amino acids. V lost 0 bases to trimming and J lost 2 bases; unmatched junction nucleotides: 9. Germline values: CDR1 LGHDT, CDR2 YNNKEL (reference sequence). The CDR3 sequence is CASSQDNQREVPTDTQYF. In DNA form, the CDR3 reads TGTGCCAGCAGCCAAGATAATCAGCGGGAGGTCCCCACAGATACGCAGTATTTT.

DNA for the CDR3: TGTGCCGTAGGGGAACGGTACGAGCAGTACTTC. Translated, it gives CAVGERYEQYF. The V gene is TRBV19, the J gene TRBJ2-7; possibly TRBD1 for D (5 bases). The CDR3 covers 11 residues. Per germline, CDR1 LNHDA and CDR2 SQIVND (reference sequence). Between the trimmed V and J ends, which lost 11 bases and 4 bases, there was a span of 12 bases.

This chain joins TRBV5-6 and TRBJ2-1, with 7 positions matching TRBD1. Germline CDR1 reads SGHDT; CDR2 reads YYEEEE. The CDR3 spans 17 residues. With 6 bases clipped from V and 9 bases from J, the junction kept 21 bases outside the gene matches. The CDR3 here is CASTEMQGVVWDAEQFF. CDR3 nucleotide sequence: TGTGCCAGCACCGAAATGCAGGGGGTTGTGTGGGACGCTGAGCAGTTCTTC.

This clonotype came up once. Written as DNA, the CDR3 is TGCGCCAGCAGCCAAGGTTGGGGGCACGAAGGGGCCAACGTCCTGACTTTC. Translated: CASSQGWGHEGANVLTF. The rearrangement joins TRBV4-3 to TRBJ2-6; TRBD1 is a possible D gene (6 bases). The CDR3 is 17 residues long. Trimming removed 1 base at V and 4 bases at J, with 14 bases between. The germline gives CDR1 LGHNA, CDR2 YSLEER.

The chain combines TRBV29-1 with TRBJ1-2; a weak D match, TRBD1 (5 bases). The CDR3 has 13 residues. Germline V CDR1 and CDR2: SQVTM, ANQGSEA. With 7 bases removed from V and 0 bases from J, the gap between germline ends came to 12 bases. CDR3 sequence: CSGWDGSNYGYTF. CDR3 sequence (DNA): TGCAGCGGGTGGGACGGATCTAACTATGGCTACACCTTC.

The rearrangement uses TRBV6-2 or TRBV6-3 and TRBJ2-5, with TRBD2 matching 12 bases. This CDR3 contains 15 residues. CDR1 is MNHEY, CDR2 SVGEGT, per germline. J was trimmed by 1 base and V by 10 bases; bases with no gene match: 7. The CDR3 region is CAIHASGRAQETQYF. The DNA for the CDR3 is TGTGCCATCCACGCTAGCGGGAGGGCCCAAGAGACCCAGTACTTC.

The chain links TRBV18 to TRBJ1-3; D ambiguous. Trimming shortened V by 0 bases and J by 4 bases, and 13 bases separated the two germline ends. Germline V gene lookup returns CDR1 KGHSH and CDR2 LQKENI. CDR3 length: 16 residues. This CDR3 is CASSPPPDLVGNTIYF. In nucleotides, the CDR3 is TGTGCCAGCTCACCACCGCCAGATCTGGTGGGAAACACCATATATTTT.

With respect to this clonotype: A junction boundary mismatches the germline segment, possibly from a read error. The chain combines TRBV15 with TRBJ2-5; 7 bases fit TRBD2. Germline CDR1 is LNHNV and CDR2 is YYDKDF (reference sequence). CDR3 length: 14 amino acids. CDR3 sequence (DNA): TGTGCCACCAGCAGGACTGCCAGCGGGGAGGTCGGCGACTTC. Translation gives CATSRTASGEVGDF. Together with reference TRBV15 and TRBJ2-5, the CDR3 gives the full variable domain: DAMVIQNPRYQVTQFGKPVTLSCSQTLNHNVMYWYQQKSSQAPKLLFHYYDKDFNNEADTPDNFQSRRPNTSFCFLDIRSPGLGDTAMYLCATSRTASGEVGDFGPGTRLLVL.

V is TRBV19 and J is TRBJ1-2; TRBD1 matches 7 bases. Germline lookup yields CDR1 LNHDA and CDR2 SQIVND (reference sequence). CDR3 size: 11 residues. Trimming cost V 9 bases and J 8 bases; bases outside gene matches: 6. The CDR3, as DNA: TGTGCCAGCAGACAGGGAGTAGGCTACACCTTC. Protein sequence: CASRQGVGYTF. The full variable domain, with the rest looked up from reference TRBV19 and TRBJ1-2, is DGGITQSPKYLFRKEGQNVTLSCEQNLNHDAMYWYRQDPGQGLRLIYYSQIVNDFQKGDIAEGYSVSREKKESFPLTVTSAQKNPTAFYLCASRQGVGYTFGSGTRLTVV.

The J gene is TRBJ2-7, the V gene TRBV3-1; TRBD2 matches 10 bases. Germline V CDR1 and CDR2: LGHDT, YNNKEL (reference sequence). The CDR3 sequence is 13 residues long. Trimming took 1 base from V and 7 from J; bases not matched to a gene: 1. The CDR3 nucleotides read TGTGCCAGCAGCCAAGGGACTAGCGGAGAGCAGTACTTC. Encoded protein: CASSQGTSGEQYF.

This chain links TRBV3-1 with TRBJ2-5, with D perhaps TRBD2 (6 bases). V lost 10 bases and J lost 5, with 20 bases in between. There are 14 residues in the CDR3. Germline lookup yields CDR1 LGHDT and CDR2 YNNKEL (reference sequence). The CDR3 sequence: CATLAGGSSETQYF. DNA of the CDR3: TGTGCCACACTCGCCGGGGGTAGCAGCGAGACCCAGTACTTC.

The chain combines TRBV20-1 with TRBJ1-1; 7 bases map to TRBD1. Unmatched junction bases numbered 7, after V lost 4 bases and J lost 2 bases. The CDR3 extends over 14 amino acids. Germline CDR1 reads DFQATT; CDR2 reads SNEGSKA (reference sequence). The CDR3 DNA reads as TGCAGTGCTATCCCTCGGACAGGCAACACTGAAGCTTTCTTT. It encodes CSAIPRTGNTEAFF.

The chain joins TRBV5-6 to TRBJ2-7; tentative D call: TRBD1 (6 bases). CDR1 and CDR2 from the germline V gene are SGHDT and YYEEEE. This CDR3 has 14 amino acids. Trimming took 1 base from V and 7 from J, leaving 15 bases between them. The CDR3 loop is CASSLTGSYGEQYF. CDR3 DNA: TGTGCCAGCAGCTTGACAGGGAGTTACGGAGAGCAGTACTTC.